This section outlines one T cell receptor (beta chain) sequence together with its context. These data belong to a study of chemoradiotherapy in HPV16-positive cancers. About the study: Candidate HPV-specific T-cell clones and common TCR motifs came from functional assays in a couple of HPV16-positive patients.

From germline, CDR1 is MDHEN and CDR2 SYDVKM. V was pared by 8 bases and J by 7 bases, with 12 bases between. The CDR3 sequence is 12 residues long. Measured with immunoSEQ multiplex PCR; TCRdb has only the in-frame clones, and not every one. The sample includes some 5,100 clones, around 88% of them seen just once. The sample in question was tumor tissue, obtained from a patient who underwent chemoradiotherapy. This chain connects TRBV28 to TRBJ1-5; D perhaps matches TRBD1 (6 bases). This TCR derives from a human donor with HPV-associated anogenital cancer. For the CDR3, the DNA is TGTGCCAGCGTGCAGGGGAGGCAGCCCCAGCATTTT. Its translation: CASVQGRQPQHF. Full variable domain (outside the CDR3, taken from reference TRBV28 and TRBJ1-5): DVKVTQSSRYLVKRTGEKVFLECVQDMDHENMFWYRQDPGLGLRLIYFSYDVKMKEKGDIPEGYSVSREKKERFSLILESASTNQTSMYLCASVQGRQPQHFGDGTRLSIL.